Each of the 2 T cell receptor beta chains below was sequenced from the same sample in a study of read filtering for tumor transcriptome and immune sequencing. Molecular barcoded adaptors covering alpha/delta and beta/gamma chains were used on 400 ng RNA. TCRdb re-called the reads with MiXCR, one entry per CDR3 protein. The sample holds about 38,000 distinct CDR3 sequences; around 13% are singletons and the top ten take roughly 18%. What was sequenced was a population of CD138-negative cells sorted from bone marrow. The receptors were sampled from a donor at least 40 years old with multiple myeloma.

This clonotype was counted many times. A single base separates this from a much larger clone, so it may be a read error. This sequence joins TRBV9 and TRBJ2-1; 8 bases are shared with TRBD2. Germline lookup yields CDR1 SGDLS and CDR2 YYNGEE. This CDR3 region has 13 residues. The CDR3 sequence: CASRGGNNKEQFF. The CDR3 DNA is TGTGCCAGCCGGGGGGGTAACAACAAAGAGCAGTTCTTC. The full variable domain, rest sourced from reference TRBV9 and TRBJ2-1, is DSGVTQTPKHLITATGQRVTLRCSPRSGDLSVYWYQQSLDQGLQFLIQYYNGEERAKGNILERFSAQQFPDLHSELNLSSLELGDSALYFCASRGGNNKEQFFGPGTRLTVL.

This clonotype has at least ten counts. The V call is TRBV20-1, the J call TRBJ2-6; TRBD1 or TRBD2 may be the D gene (5 bases each). In germline, CDR1 is DFQATT, CDR2 SNEGSKA (reference sequence). Trimming stripped 7 bases from V and 1 base from J, with 20 bases between. The CDR3 extends over 17 amino acids. This chain's CDR3 is CSVRNVRAGSGANVLTF. The CDR3 DNA reads TGCAGTGTCAGAAATGTCAGGGCGGGTTCTGGGGCCAACGTCCTGACTTTC.